This entry lists 23 T cell receptor beta chains sequenced from one sample in a study of OX40 agonist ivuxolimab in advanced cancers. The assay was immunoSEQ multiplex PCR, and TCRdb's table has in-frame clones only and misses some. The sample lists about 68,000 clones, 90% to 95% occurring once. This specimen was CD4+ or CD8+ T cells sorted from blood, taken in a trial of the OX40 agonist ivuxolimab. These receptors were collected from an adult with an advanced solid tumor such as melanoma, head and neck, liver or kidney cancer.

The rearrangement uses TRBV7-9 and TRBJ1-2; 11 bases fit TRBD1. J gave up 11 bases and V 6 bases, and 8 bases lay outside the gene matches. Per the germline V gene, CDR1 is SEHNR and CDR2 is FQNEAQ (reference sequence). This CDR3 region has 13 residues. The CDR3 DNA sequence: TGTGCCAGCAGAATGGGACAGGGGGGCTTGTACACCTTC. Protein sequence: CASRMGQGGLYTF. The full variable domain, its missing parts supplied by reference TRBV7-9 and TRBJ1-2, is DTGVSQNPRHKITKRGQNVTFRCDPISEHNRLYWYRQTLGQGPEFLTYFQNEAQLEKSRLLSDRFSAERPKGSFSTLEIQRTEQGDSAMYLCASRMGQGGLYTFGSGTRLTVV.

The chain joins TRBV19 to TRBJ1-3; 9 positions agree with TRBD1. This CDR3 contains 16 residues. In germline, CDR1 is LNHDA, CDR2 SQIVND (reference sequence). The junction had 7 bases not matched to a gene; V was cut back by 4 bases and J by 3 bases. CDR3 coding DNA: TGTGCCAGTAGTAACCCGACAGGGGGAGGTGGAAACACCATATATTTT. It is translated as CASSNPTGGGGNTIYF.

This clone was seen a single time. V gene TRBV5-1 combines with J gene TRBJ2-7; 8 positions agree with TRBD1. The CDR3 loop spans 14 amino acids. In germline, CDR1 is SGHRS, CDR2 YFSETQ. V lost 4 bases and J lost 5; bases outside the gene matches: 8. CDR3: CASSRGQGNDEQYF. The CDR3 nucleotides are TGCGCCAGCAGCCGAGGACAGGGAAATGACGAGCAGTACTTC. The whole variable domain, remainder taken from reference TRBV5-1 and TRBJ2-7, is KAGVTQTPRYLIKTRGQQVTLSCSPISGHRSVSWYQQTPGQGLQFLFEYFSETQRNKGNFPGRFSGRQFSNSRSEMNVSTLELGDSALYLCASSRGQGNDEQYFGPGTRLTVT.

V and J are TRBV28 and TRBJ1-1; D gene unclear. The V gene's germline CDR1 is MDHEN and CDR2 SYDVKM. V lost 0 bases and J lost 1, with 0 bases in between. CDR3 length equals 12 residues. In DNA form, the CDR3 reads TGTGCCAGCAGTTTATGGAACACTGAAGCTTTCTTT. Protein: CASSLWNTEAFF.

The chain is built from TRBV5-5 and TRBJ1-5; no definite D call. This CDR3 region has 15 residues. Trimming took off 7 bases at V and 0 bases at J, with 14 bases between the two ends. CDR1 and CDR2 from the germline V gene are SGHKS and YYEKEE (reference sequence). CDR3 DNA: TGTGCCAGCTCCCGGGCGGTCGTTAGCAATCAGCCCCAGCATTTT. This sequence encodes CASSRAVVSNQPQHF. The variable domain in full, completed from reference TRBV5-5 and TRBJ1-5, reads DAGVTQSPTHLIKTRGQQVTLRCSPISGHKSVSWYQQVLGQGPQFIFQYYEKEERGRGNFPDRFSARQFPNYSSELNVNALLLGDSALYLCASSRAVVSNQPQHFGDGTRLSIL.

The chain links TRBV5-6 to TRBJ2-7; possible D gene TRBD1, 6 bases. The CDR3 contains 14 residues. Between the trimmed V and J ends, which lost 4 bases and 1 base, there was a span of 12 bases. Looked up from germline, CDR1 is SGHDT and CDR2 is YYEEEE. DNA of the CDR3: TGTGCCAGCAGCAAACTACAGGGATCCTACGAGCAGTACTTC. It encodes CASSKLQGSYEQYF.

V usage is TRBV25-1 and J usage is TRBJ1-3; D is ambiguous. CDR1 and CDR2 from the germline V gene are MGHDK and SYGVNS. The CDR3 is 15 residues long. V was clipped by 1 base and J by 4 bases, with 11 bases between them. Here the CDR3 DNA reads TGTGCCAGCAGTGAATTCGGGTTACTCGGAAACACCATATATTTT. It yields the protein CASSEFGLLGNTIYF.

The gene calls are TRBV11-2 and TRBJ2-7, with TRBD1 matching 10 bases. With V trimmed by 4 bases and J by 7 bases, 10 bases remained unmatched. Germline V gene data show CDR1 as SGHAT and CDR2 as FQNNGV. This CDR3 has 15 residues. The CDR3 is CASSSSGTGAGEQYF. The CDR3 coding sequence is TGTGCCAGCAGCTCCTCCGGGACAGGGGCTGGGGAGCAGTACTTC.

This clone appeared once. This chain connects TRBV2 to TRBJ1-2; no clear D gene. Germline CDR1 reads SNHLY; CDR2 reads FYNNEI. V lost 0 bases and J lost 3, with 11 bases in between. The CDR3 spans 15 residues. The CDR3 here is CASSEARGFYYGYTF. The CDR3, as DNA: TGTGCCAGCAGTGAAGCGCGGGGTTTTTACTATGGCTACACCTTC.

The chain is built from TRBV6-5 and TRBJ1-2; 10 bases match TRBD1. The V and J ends lost 6 bases and 7 bases, in that order; junction bases with no gene match: 5. Germline V CDR1 and CDR2: MNHEY, SVGAGI. This CDR3 is built from 13 residues. CDR3 nucleotides: TGTGCCAGCAGATCCGGGACAGGGGCTGGCTACACCTTC. Translation: CASRSGTGAGYTF.

The chain joins TRBV7-9 to TRBJ2-5; no clear D gene. The CDR3 runs to 13 residues. In germline, CDR1 is SEHNR, CDR2 FQNEAQ (reference sequence). The V end was cut by 2 bases, the J end by 1 base, with 5 bases between. DNA for the CDR3: TGTGCCAGCAGCTTAAATCCCCAAGAGACCCAGTACTTC. Translated: CASSLNPQETQYF. Supplemented by reference TRBV7-9 and TRBJ2-5, the full variable domain reads DTGVSQNPRHKITKRGQNVTFRCDPISEHNRLYWYRQTLGQGPEFLTYFQNEAQLEKSRLLSDRFSAERPKGSFSTLEIQRTEQGDSAMYLCASSLNPQETQYFGPGTRLLVL.

CDR3 in amino acids: CASSLRGVQTDTQYF. DNA for the CDR3: TGCGCCAGCAGCCTGCGGGGGGTTCAGACAGATACGCAGTATTTT. The chain is built from TRBV5-1 and TRBJ2-3; the match to TRBD2 covers 8 bases. This CDR3 has 15 amino acids. Germline CDR1 SGHRS, CDR2 YFSETQ. The J segment lost 3 bases and the V segment lost 4 bases, leaving 7 bases of the junction unmatched.

The chain joins TRBV5-1 to TRBJ2-7; 10 bases map to TRBD1. This CDR3 has 18 amino acids. The V gene end was trimmed by 1 base and the J gene end by 3 bases; junction bases not matched to a gene: 13. CDR1 is SGHRS, CDR2 YFSETQ, per germline. The CDR3 reads CASSLLPTQRDRGYEQYF. The CDR3 coding sequence is TGCGCCAGCAGCTTGTTACCCACGCAACGGGACAGGGGCTACGAGCAGTACTTC.

This clone occurred a few times. V gene TRBV7-8 combines with J gene TRBJ2-5; the D is unclear. The germline V gene has CDR1 SGHVS and CDR2 FQNEAQ. The CDR3 consists of 15 residues. V was shortened by 1 base and J by 1 base, with 10 bases between the two germline ends. Written as DNA, the CDR3 is TGTGCCAGCAGCTTAGGTGGCCTCTTCCAAGAGACCCAGTACTTC. Its protein is CASSLGGLFQETQYF.

The V and J genes are TRBV19 and TRBJ1-3; the D is unclear. Between the trimmed V and J ends, which lost 5 bases and 4 bases, there was a span of 15 bases. CDR3 length: 15 residues. The germline gives CDR1 LNHDA, CDR2 SQIVND (reference sequence). CDR3 residues: CASSHAAEGGNTIYF. For the CDR3, the DNA is TGTGCCAGTAGTCACGCGGCGGAGGGAGGAAACACCATATATTTT.

This chain links TRBV6-5 with TRBJ1-6, with D unresolved. CDR3 length: 15 residues. Between the trimmed V and J ends, which lost 6 bases and 0 bases, there was a span of 9 bases. Looked up from germline, CDR1 is MNHEY and CDR2 is SVGAGI. CDR3 loop: CASRTYSSYNSPLHF. For the CDR3, the DNA is TGTGCCAGCAGAACCTATAGCTCCTATAATTCACCCCTCCACTTT.

The chain carries TRBV5-1 and TRBJ2-2; TRBD2 matches at 8 bases. Germline V gene data show CDR1 as SGHRS and CDR2 as YFSETQ. The length of the CDR3 is 17 residues. V dropped 6 bases and J dropped 1; count of bases not matched to a gene: 11. The chain's CDR3 is CASTASGSGLNTGELFF. The CDR3 DNA is TGCGCCAGCACGGCTAGCGGGTCTGGATTGAACACCGGGGAGCTGTTTTTT.

The chain carries TRBV19 and TRBJ1-1, with D possibly being TRBD1 (6 bases). With 4 bases removed from V and 4 bases from J, the gap between germline ends came to 16 bases. This CDR3 has 15 amino acids. Per germline, CDR1 LNHDA and CDR2 SQIVND (reference sequence). CDR3 amino acids: CASSTRDKSGTEAFF. CDR3 nucleotides: TGTGCCAGTAGTACCAGGGACAAATCGGGCACTGAAGCTTTCTTT.

This chain joins TRBV11-2 and TRBJ1-5; D is ambiguous. Trimming pared 1 base from V and 0 bases from J, leaving 7 bases between. Germline V lookup: CDR1 SGHAT, CDR2 FQNNGV. There are 15 residues in the CDR3. In DNA form, the CDR3 reads TGTGCCAGCAGCTTAGGAAGATATAGCAATCAGCCCCAGCATTTT. Translated, it gives CASSLGRYSNQPQHF. Together with reference TRBV11-2 and TRBJ1-5, the CDR3 gives the full variable domain: EAGVAQSPRYKIIEKRQSVAFWCNPISGHATLYWYQQILGQGPKLLIQFQNNGVVDDSQLPKDRFSAERLKGVDSTLKIQPAKLEDSAVYLCASSLGRYSNQPQHFGDGTRLSIL.

The V call is TRBV19, the J call TRBJ2-1, with D perhaps being TRBD1 or TRBD2 (5 bases each). This CDR3 has 16 amino acids. V gave up 4 bases and J gave up 4 bases, with 17 bases separating them. In germline, CDR1 is LNHDA, CDR2 SQIVND (reference sequence). The CDR3 is CASSKQGPFLYNEQFF. The CDR3 DNA follows: TGTGCCAGTAGTAAGCAGGGACCATTCCTTTACAATGAGCAGTTCTTC.

The chain joins TRBV7-2 to TRBJ1-5; the D gene is possibly TRBD1 (5 bases). V was clipped by 1 base and J by 1 base, with 8 bases between them. From germline, CDR1 is SGHTA and CDR2 FQGNSA. The CDR3 sequence is 15 residues long. In DNA, the CDR3 is TGTGCCAGCAGCTTAGGGGGGAGAAGCAATCAGCCCCAGCATTTT. Amino acid sequence: CASSLGGRSNQPQHF.

This sequence joins TRBV18 and TRBJ1-4; D is unclear. The CDR3 contains 14 residues. The V end lost 2 bases, the J end lost 8 bases, and 12 bases lay between the germline ends. The germline gives CDR1 KGHSH, CDR2 LQKENI. The DNA of the CDR3 is TGTGCCAGCTCACCATCCGGGTTGAAGGAAAAACTGTTTTTT. It yields the protein CASSPSGLKEKLFF.

The gene calls are TRBV5-1 and TRBJ2-7, with a tentative D call TRBD2 (6 bases). The CDR3 is made up of 15 amino acids. In germline, CDR1 is SGHRS, CDR2 YFSETQ. V shed 4 bases and J shed 2 bases, with 16 bases lying between them. The CDR3 spells CASSVPGTSTYEQYF. The CDR3 DNA sequence: TGCGCCAGCAGCGTCCCGGGGACTTCTACCTACGAGCAGTACTTC.